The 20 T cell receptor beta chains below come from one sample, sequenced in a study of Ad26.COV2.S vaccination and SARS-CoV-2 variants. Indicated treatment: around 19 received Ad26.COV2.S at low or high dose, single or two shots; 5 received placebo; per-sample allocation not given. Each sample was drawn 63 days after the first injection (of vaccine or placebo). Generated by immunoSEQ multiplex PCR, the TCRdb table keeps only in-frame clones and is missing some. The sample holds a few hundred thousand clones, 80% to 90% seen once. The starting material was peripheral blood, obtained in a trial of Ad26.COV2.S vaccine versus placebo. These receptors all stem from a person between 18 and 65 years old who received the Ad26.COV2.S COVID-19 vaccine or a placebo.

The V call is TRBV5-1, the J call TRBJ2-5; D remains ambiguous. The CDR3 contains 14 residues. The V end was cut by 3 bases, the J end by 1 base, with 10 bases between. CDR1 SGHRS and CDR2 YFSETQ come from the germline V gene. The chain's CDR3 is CASSWNGPQETQYF. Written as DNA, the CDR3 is TGCGCCAGCAGCTGGAACGGACCCCAAGAGACCCAGTACTTC.

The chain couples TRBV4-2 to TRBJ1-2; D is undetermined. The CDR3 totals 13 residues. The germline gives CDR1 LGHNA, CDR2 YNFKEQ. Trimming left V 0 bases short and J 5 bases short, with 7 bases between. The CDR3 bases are TGTGCCAGCAGCCAAGACAGTAGGTATGGCTACACCTTC. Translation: CASSQDSRYGYTF.

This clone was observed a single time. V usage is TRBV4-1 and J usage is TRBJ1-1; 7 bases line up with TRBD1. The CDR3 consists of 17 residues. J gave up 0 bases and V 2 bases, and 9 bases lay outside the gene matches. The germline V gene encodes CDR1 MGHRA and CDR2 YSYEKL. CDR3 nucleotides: TGCGCCAGCAGCCAAACTCGGGACAGAACTATGAACACTGAAGCTTTCTTT. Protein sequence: CASSQTRDRTMNTEAFF.

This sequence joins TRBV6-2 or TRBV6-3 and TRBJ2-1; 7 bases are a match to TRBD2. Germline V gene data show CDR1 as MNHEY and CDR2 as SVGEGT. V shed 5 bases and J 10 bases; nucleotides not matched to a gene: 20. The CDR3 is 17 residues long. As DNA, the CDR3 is TGTGCCAGCAGTGGGGGGGGTAGCCGTCGAGGGGCTGGGGAGCAGTTCTTC. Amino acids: CASSGGGSRRGAGEQFF.

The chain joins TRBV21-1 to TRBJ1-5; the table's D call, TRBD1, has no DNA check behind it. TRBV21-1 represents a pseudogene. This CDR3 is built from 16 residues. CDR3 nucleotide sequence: TGTGCCAGCAGCTTCGTTGTGGGGCGTAACAATCAGCCCCAGCATTTT. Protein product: CASSFVVGRNNQPQHF.

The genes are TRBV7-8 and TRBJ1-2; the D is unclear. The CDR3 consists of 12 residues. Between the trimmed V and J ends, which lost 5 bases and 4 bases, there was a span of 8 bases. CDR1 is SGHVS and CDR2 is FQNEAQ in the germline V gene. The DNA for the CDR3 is TGTGCCAGCAGCCTCGATGGCTATGGCTACACCTTC. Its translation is CASSLDGYGYTF.

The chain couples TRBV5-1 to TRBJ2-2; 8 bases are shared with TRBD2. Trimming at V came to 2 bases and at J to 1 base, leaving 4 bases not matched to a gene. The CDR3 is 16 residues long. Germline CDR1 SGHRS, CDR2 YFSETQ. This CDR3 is CASSFSGSVNTGELFF. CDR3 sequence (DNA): TGCGCCAGCAGCTTCAGCGGGAGCGTGAACACCGGGGAGCTGTTTTTT.

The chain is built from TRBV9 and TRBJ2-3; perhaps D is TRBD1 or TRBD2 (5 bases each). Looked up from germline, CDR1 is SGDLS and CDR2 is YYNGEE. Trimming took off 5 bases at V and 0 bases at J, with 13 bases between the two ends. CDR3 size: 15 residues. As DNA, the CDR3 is TGTGCCAGCAGTGTTCCAGGGACGAGCACAGATACGCAGTATTTT. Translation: CASSVPGTSTDTQYF.

CDR3 coding DNA: TGTGCCAGCAGGCTCACCTGGGGCAATGAGCAGTTCTTC. This codes for CASRLTWGNEQFF. V is TRBV2 and J is TRBJ2-1, with D uncertain. V shed 6 bases and J shed 6 bases, with 12 bases lying between them. Germline V gene lookup returns CDR1 SNHLY and CDR2 FYNNEI. There are 13 residues in the CDR3.

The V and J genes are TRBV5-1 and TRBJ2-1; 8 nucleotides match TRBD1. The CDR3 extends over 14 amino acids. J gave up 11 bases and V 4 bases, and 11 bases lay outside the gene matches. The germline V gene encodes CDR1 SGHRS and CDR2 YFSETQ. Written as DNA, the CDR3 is TGCGCCAGCAGCCCGGGACAGGCCGAGACCCAGCAGTTCTTC. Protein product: CASSPGQAETQQFF.

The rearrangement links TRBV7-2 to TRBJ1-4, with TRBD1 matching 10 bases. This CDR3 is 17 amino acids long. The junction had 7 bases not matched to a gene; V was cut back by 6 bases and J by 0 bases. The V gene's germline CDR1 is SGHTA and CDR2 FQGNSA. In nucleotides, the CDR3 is TGTGCCAGCAGGAAAGACAGGGGGCGGTCAACTAATGAAAAACTGTTTTTT. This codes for CASRKDRGRSTNEKLFF.

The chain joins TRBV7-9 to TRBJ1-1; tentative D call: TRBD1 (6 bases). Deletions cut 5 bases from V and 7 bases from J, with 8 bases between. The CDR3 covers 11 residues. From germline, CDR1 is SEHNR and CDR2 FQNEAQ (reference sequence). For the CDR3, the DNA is TGTGCCAGCAGCCAGGGGCGTGAAGCTTTCTTT. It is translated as CASSQGREAFF.

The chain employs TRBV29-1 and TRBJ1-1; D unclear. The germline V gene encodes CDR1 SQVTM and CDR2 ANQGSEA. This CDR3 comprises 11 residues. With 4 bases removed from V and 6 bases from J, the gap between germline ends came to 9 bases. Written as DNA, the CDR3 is TGCAGCGTTGGTTGGGATCCTGAAGCTTTCTTT. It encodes CSVGWDPEAFF.

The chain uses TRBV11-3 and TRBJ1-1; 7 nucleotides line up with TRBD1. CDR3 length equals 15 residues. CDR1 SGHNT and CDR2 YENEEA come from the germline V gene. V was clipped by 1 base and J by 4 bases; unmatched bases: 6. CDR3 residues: CASSLAGGSGTEAFF. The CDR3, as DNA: TGTGCCAGCAGCTTAGCAGGGGGGTCTGGCACTGAAGCTTTCTTT. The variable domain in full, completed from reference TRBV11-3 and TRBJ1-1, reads EAGVVQSPRYKIIEKKQPVAFWCNPISGHNTLYWYLQNLGQGPELLIRYENEEAVDDSQLPKDRFSAERLKGVDSTLKIQPAELGDSAVYLCASSLAGGSGTEAFFGQGTRLTVV.

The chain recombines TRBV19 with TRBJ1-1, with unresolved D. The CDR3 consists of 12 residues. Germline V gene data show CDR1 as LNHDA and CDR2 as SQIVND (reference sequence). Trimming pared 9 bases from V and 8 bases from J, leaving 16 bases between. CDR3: CASLQGGREAFF. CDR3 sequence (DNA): TGTGCCAGCCTCCAAGGTGGCAGGGAAGCTTTCTTT.

The DNA for the CDR3 is TGCGCCAGCAGCTTGGCCGGGACAGTCTCCTACGAGCAGTACTTC. Protein sequence: CASSLAGTVSYEQYF. The rearrangement links TRBV5-1 to TRBJ2-7; 7 bases fit TRBD1. The CDR3 spans 15 residues. Germline V gives CDR1 SGHRS, CDR2 YFSETQ. Germline trimming cut 0 bases from V and 0 bases from J; bases unmatched to any gene: 3.

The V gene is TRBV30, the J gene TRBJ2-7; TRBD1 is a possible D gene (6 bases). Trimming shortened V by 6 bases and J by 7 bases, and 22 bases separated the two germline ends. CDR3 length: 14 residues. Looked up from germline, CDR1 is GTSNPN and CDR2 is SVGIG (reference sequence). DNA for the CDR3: TGTGCCTGCGCAATTGGCCAGGGGATGGGGGAGCAGTACTTC. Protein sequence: CACAIGQGMGEQYF.

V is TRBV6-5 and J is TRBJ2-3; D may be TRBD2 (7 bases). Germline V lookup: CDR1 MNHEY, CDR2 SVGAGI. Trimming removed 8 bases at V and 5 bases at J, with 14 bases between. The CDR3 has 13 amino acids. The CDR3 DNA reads TGTGCCAGCGGGGGGGCCTACATAGATACGCAGTATTTT. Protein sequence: CASGGAYIDTQYF.

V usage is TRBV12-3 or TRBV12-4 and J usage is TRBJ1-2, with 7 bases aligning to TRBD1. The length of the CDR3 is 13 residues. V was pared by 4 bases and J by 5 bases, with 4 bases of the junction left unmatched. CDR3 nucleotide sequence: TGTGCCAGCAGTTGGGACAGAAGTTATGGCTACACCTTC. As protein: CASSWDRSYGYTF.

CDR3 amino acids: CASSPEGAGPLGEAFF. The CDR3, as DNA: TGTGCCAGCAGCCCCGAGGGGGCAGGCCCGTTAGGTGAAGCTTTCTTT. The chain carries TRBV27 and TRBJ1-1, with 7 positions matching TRBD1. V trimming: 6 bases; J trimming: 7 bases; junction bases outside the gene matches: 17. This CDR3 has 16 residues. Germline V gene data show CDR1 as MNHEY and CDR2 as SMNVEV (reference sequence).